This TCR beta chain emerged from a study of T cell responses to AZD1222 COVID-19 vaccine. Findings and caveats of the study: Clonal diversity was possibly underestimated, and white British individuals and females predominated among donors. Regions 160-218 and 743-854 dominated among vaccine-associated CD4 TCRs spanning spike. Baseline serology detected seropositivity in only a handful of AZD1222 recipients. A rise in Spike-specific TCR breadth and depth followed two AZD1222 doses.

On this clone: Its antigen is as yet unknown.

Repertoires were generated with immunoSEQ multiplex PCR, while TCRdb's copy carries only in-frame clones and drops some. The sample gives more than 75,000 clones, around nine tenths of which show up once; approximately 7.5% is in the top ten. The TCR originated in an adult in good health. This specimen was peripheral blood, taken on day 0 of AZD1222 vaccination.

The DNA for the CDR3 is TGTGCCAGCAGGCCTCCCGGGAGAAGAGTGGAGACCCAGTACTTC. It codes for CASRPPGRRVETQYF. V usage is TRBV28 and J usage is TRBJ2-5; TRBD2 might be the D (6 bases). The CDR3 sequence is 15 residues long. Germline V gene lookup returns CDR1 MDHEN and CDR2 SYDVKM. The ends were cut back, 6 bases at V and 5 bases at J, with 19 bases in the middle.